The 17 T cell receptor beta chains listed next were all sequenced from one sample in a study of T cells in women clearing cervical HPV infection. Profiling relied on immunoSEQ multiplex PCR, and the TCRdb table lists in-frame clones only, not all of them. The specimen's table records over 30,000 clones. Input material: blood buffy coat. The receptor set was obtained from a woman between 18 and 70 years old with a cervical HPV16 infection that either progressed to CIN3+ or cleared (not recorded which).

Details on this clone: The CDR3 end falls 3 residues outside the read, so it is completed with the germline J gene. The rearrangement uses TRBV9 and TRBJ2-1; TRBD2 matches 11 bases. Germline-derived CDR1 and CDR2 are SGDLS and YYNGEE. There are 17 residues in the CDR3. Trimming at V came to 0 bases and at J to 3 bases, leaving 5 bases not matched to a gene. The CDR3 bases that were read are TGTGCCAGCAGCGTAGATAGCGGGGGGGCCTTCTACAATGAG. Its translation is CASSVDSGGAFYNE. The complete CDR3 reads CASSVDSGGAFYNEQFF. The whole variable domain, filled in from reference TRBV9 and TRBJ2-1, reads DSGVTQTPKHLITATGQRVTLRCSPRSGDLSVYWYQQSLDQGLQFLIQYYNGEERAKGNILERFSAQQFPDLHSELNLSSLELGDSALYFCASSVDSGGAFYNEQFFGPGTRLTVL.

The CDR3 DNA, read in part, is TGTGCCAGCAAAAAAGTTTTCACCGGGGAC. Its translation: CASKKVFTGD. The full CDR3 sequence reads CASKKVFTGDYTF. This chain joins TRBV2 and TRBJ1-2, with no clear D. The CDR3 end is not reached by the read, which stops 3 residues before it; the germline J gene fills it in. The germline V gene encodes CDR1 SNHLY and CDR2 FYNNEI. This CDR3 comprises 13 residues.

About this clone itself: Coverage ceases 3 residues before the CDR3 finishes, and the germline J gene fills in the end. This chain links TRBV5-1 with TRBJ1-4, with TRBD1 identical over 9 bases. The CDR3 has 15 amino acids. Germline V lookup: CDR1 SGHRS, CDR2 YFSETQ. The V and J ends lost 5 bases and 5 bases, in that order; junction bases with no gene match: 7. The chain's CDR3 is CASSIAGTGNEKLFF. The CDR3 DNA, read in part, is TGCGCCAGCAGTATCGCCGGGACAGGGAATGAAAAA.

This clone is medium-sized by frequency. With the read ending 3 residues before the CDR3 end, the germline J gene is used to fill in that end. The chain has TRBV6-2 or TRBV6-3 and TRBJ2-5; TRBD1 might be the D (5 bases). The germline CDR1 and CDR2 sequences are MNHEY and SVGEGT. This CDR3 has 13 residues. V dropped 2 bases and J dropped 7 bases, with 11 bases sitting between them. The sequenced CDR3 bases are TGTGCCAGCAGTTACGGGGCGGAAGGGACC. Amino acid sequence: CASSYGAEGT. The full CDR3 sequence reads CASSYGAEGTQYF.

A remark on this clone: The observed sequence ends 3 residues before the CDR3 terminus, with the missing tail filled in from the germline J gene. V and J are TRBV19 and TRBJ1-2; TRBD1 matches at 10 bases. The CDR3 loop spans 13 amino acids. Germline V gene data show CDR1 as LNHDA and CDR2 as SQIVND (reference sequence). The CDR3 loop is CASYGTGDYDYTF. The CDR3 bases that were read are TGTGCCAGTTACGGGACAGGGGACTACGAC.

To note about this clone: The read ends 3 residues before the CDR3 terminus; that terminus is restored from the germline J gene. This rearrangement joins TRBV2 to TRBJ2-5, with D unclear. Between the trimmed V and J ends, which lost 4 bases and 1 base, there was a span of 7 bases. Germline loops: CDR1 SNHLY, CDR2 FYNNEI. The length of the CDR3 is 13 residues. CDR3 in amino acids: CASSVVAQETQYF. Incomplete CDR3 DNA: TGTGCCAGCAGTGTCGTGGCCCAAGAGACC. The full variable domain, rest sourced from reference TRBV2 and TRBJ2-5, is EPEVTQTPSHQVTQMGQEVILRCVPISNHLYFYWYRQILGQKVEFLVSFYNNEISEKSEIFDDQFSVERPDGSNFTLKIRSTKLEDSAMYFCASSVVAQETQYFGPGTRLLVL.

In the case of this clone: One junction end disagrees with the germline gene, perhaps due to a read error. The chain's CDR3 is CASRGDRADEELFF. The sequenced part of the CDR3 DNA is TGCGCCAGCAGGGGGGACAGGGCTGATGAAGAA. This chain joins TRBV5-1 and TRBJ1-4; 9 bases are a match to TRBD1. The sequence runs out 3 residues before the end of the CDR3; the remainder is reconstructed from the germline J gene. This CDR3 has 14 amino acids. Germline V gene sequence: CDR1 SGHRS, CDR2 YFSETQ.

Concerning this clone itself: The CDR3 goes on 3 residues after the read ends, and that part is filled in from the germline J gene. V and J are TRBV5-1 and TRBJ2-2; tentative D call: TRBD1 (6 bases). This CDR3 is 13 amino acids long. Germline V gives CDR1 SGHRS, CDR2 YFSETQ. V shed 5 bases and J shed 1 base, with 6 bases lying between them. The CDR3 spells CASRQGNTGELFF. The covered CDR3 bases are TGCGCCAGCAGACAGGGGAACACCGGGGAG.

In the case of this clone: The read finishes 3 residues shy of the CDR3 end, and the germline J gene is used to complete it. The V and J genes are TRBV10-3 and TRBJ2-3; TRBD2 aligns across 7 bases. Germline trimming cut 6 bases from V and 4 bases from J; bases unmatched to any gene: 7. The V gene's germline CDR1 is ENHRY and CDR2 SYGVKD. CDR3 length equals 14 residues. The CDR3 spells CAIRPSGGADTQYF. The sequenced CDR3 bases are TGTGCCATCAGGCCTAGCGGAGGGGCAGATACG.

As regards this clone: The sequenced fragment ends 3 residues before the CDR3 boundary, so the rest is inferred from the germline J gene. The rearrangement joins TRBV5-1 to TRBJ2-3; TRBD2 might be the D (6 bases). The CDR3 is 16 amino acids. V was cut by 0 bases and J by 6 bases, with 17 bases left in between. The germline V gene encodes CDR1 SGHRS and CDR2 YFSETQ. The CDR3 loop reads CASSLDGGRGADTQYF. Partial CDR3 DNA: TGCGCCAGCAGCTTGGATGGCGGTCGCGGGGCGGATACG.

Regarding this clone: The read stops 3 residues short of the end of the CDR3; the missing end is completed from the germline J gene. The V and J genes are TRBV19 and TRBJ2-2, with 9 bases lining up with TRBD2. With 7 bases clipped from V and 8 bases from J, the junction kept 5 bases outside the gene matches. The germline V gene has CDR1 LNHDA and CDR2 SQIVND (reference sequence). This CDR3 is built from 13 residues. The CDR3 sequence is CASKIAGAGELFF. CDR3 DNA (partial): TGTGCCAGTAAAATAGCGGGGGCAGGGGAG.

Turning to this clone: The read gets to within 3 residues of the CDR3 end, and the germline J gene fills in the rest. The genes are TRBV19 and TRBJ1-2, with D perhaps matching TRBD1 (5 bases). CDR3 length: 11 amino acids. The germline CDR1 and CDR2 sequences are LNHDA and SQIVND (reference sequence). V lost 6 bases and J lost 6, with 8 bases in between. Partial CDR3 DNA: TGTGCCAGTAGGCAGGGTCATGGC. It specifies CASRQGHG. From start to end, the CDR3 is CASRQGHGYTF.

The covered CDR3 bases are TGTGCCAGCAGCTTGGCCAGGCAAGAGACC. Amino acid sequence: CASSLARQET. In full, the CDR3 reads CASSLARQETQYF. The genes are TRBV5-4 and TRBJ2-5; D not resolved. The CDR3 extends 3 residues past the end of the read, so its final part is completed from the germline J gene. CDR3 size: 13 residues. CDR1 and CDR2 from the germline V gene are SGHNT and YYREEE (reference sequence). V shed 0 bases and J shed 2 bases, with 5 bases lying between them.

Remarks on this clone: The read halts 3 residues ahead of the CDR3 end, with the missing end drawn from the germline J gene. The gene calls are TRBV7-9 and TRBJ2-5; TRBD1 matches at 10 bases. There are 14 residues in the CDR3. CDR1 and CDR2 (germline): SEHNR, FQNEAQ (reference sequence). The V gene end was trimmed by 5 bases and the J gene end by 5 bases; junction bases not matched to a gene: 5. The CDR3 reads CASSPTGGGETQYF. Partial CDR3 DNA: TGTGCCAGCAGCCCGACAGGGGGCGGGGAGACC.

On this clone itself: The CDR3 extends 3 residues past the end of the read, so its final part is completed from the germline J gene. The chain carries TRBV7-9 and TRBJ1-5; tentatively, D is TRBD1 (5 bases). Germline V gene sequence: CDR1 SEHNR, CDR2 FQNEAQ (reference sequence). The germline V and J ends were trimmed by 2 bases and 5 bases, with 13 bases remaining between them. CDR3 size: 15 residues. The CDR3 bases that were read are TGTGCCAGCAGCTTATTTTACGGGGGGGATCAGCCC. This sequence encodes CASSLFYGGDQP. The whole CDR3 region reads CASSLFYGGDQPQHF. The full variable domain, completed using reference TRBV7-9 and TRBJ1-5, is DTGVSQNPRHKITKRGQNVTFRCDPISEHNRLYWYRQTLGQGPEFLTYFQNEAQLEKSRLLSDRFSAERPKGSFSTLEIQRTEQGDSAMYLCASSLFYGGDQPQHFGDGTRLSIL.

Details on this clone: The germline gene is not matched at one end of the junction; a read error may be the cause. The read ends 3 residues shy of where the CDR3 ends; the end is completed using the germline J gene. This sample includes further DNA sequences coding for the same CDR3. The chain carries TRBV5-6 and TRBJ1-3; 7 nucleotides align to TRBD1. Germline CDR1 is SGHDT and CDR2 is YYEEEE. The CDR3 has 15 amino acids. The CDR3 DNA, read in part, is TGTGCCAGCAGCTCGGCAGGGGGAAGTGGAAACACA. This codes for CASSSAGGSGNT. In full, the CDR3 is CASSSAGGSGNTIYF.

CDR3 DNA, as far as it was read: TGTGCCAGCAGCTTTCCGGGACAGGGCAACGAG. Residues: CASSFPGQGNE. The complete CDR3 reads CASSFPGQGNEQYF. The chain employs TRBV5-4 and TRBJ2-7; 9 bases map to TRBD1. The read stops 3 residues short of the end of the CDR3; the missing end is completed from the germline J gene. Germline CDR1 is SGHNT and CDR2 is YYREEE (reference sequence). Trimming removed 2 bases from V and 5 bases from J; junction bases left unmatched: 5. The CDR3 has 14 amino acids.